This T cell receptor (beta chain) was profiled in a study of graft-versus-host responses after intestinal transplantation. Study-level background: Anti-thymocyte globulin was used for induction in all recipients, who then took tacrolimus and steroids for approximately 3 years. Overall study findings and caveats: Graft-donor T cell macrochimerism in patients accompanied high graft-versus-host to host-versus-graft clonal ratios in allografts. Ileal or blood samples showed some GvH clones first, and such clones were also found in recipient marrow.

As to this clone: The antigen is undetermined.

The table came from immunoSEQ multiplex PCR; TCRdb's copy has only in-frame clones and leaves some out. The table shows over 100,000 clones, with around nine tenths occurring only once. V lost 4 bases, J lost 4 bases, and 3 bases stayed unmatched. Germline V gene lookup returns CDR1 LNHDA and CDR2 SQIVND (reference sequence). This CDR3 spans 14 amino acids. The chain uses TRBV19 and TRBJ2-2, with 7 nucleotides matching TRBD2. Here the sequenced sample was unstimulated CD4+ T cells sorted from spleen or lymph node cells, taken before transplant. The TCR comes from a human donor who was the organ donor for an intestinal transplant. The CDR3: CASSTLASTGELFF. The CDR3 DNA reads as TGTGCCAGTAGTACACTAGCGAGCACCGGGGAGCTGTTTTTT.